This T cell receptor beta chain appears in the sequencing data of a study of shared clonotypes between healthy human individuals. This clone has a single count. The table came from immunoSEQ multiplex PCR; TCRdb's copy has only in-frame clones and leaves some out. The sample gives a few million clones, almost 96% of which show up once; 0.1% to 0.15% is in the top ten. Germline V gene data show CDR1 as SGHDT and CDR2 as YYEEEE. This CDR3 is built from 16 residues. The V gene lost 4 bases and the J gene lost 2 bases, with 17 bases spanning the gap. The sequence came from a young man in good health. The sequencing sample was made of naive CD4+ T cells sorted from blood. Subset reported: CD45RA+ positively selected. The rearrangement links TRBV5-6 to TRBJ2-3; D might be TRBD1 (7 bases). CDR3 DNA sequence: TGTGCCAGCAGCCCCCAGGGGGGTTGGAACACAGATACGCAGTATTTT. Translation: CASSPQGGWNTDTQYF.